Each of the 26 T cell receptor beta chains below was sequenced from the same sample in a study of T-cell reconstitution after alpha-beta-depleted transplantation in children. Preparation of the TCRbeta library used unique molecular identifiers. TCRdb called the PCR reads again in MiXCR, with one record for every CDR3 protein. The sample contains approximately 500,000 distinct CDR3 sequences, over 9.5% of which appear only once. The sequencing here drew on PBMCs, taken before TCRalphabeta/CD19-depleted stem cell transplant. Receptors were obtained from a child aged 2 to 9 with inherited bone marrow failure, due to receive a stem cell transplant.

Ten or more counts support this clonotype. The chain uses TRBV29-1 and TRBJ2-7; D is possibly TRBD2 (6 bases). Germline-derived CDR1 and CDR2 are SQVTM and ANQGSEA. The CDR3 spans 11 residues. CDR3 in amino acids: CSAGGIYEQYF. The CDR3 DNA reads TGCAGTGCGGGCGGGATCTACGAGCAGTACTTC.

This clonotype has at least ten counts. V is TRBV4-3 and J is TRBJ2-3; D is undetermined. The germline V gene encodes CDR1 LGHNA and CDR2 YSLEER. Trimming shortened V by 0 bases and J by 1 base, and 5 bases separated the two germline ends. The CDR3 length is 14 residues. CDR3 bases: TGCGCCAGCAGCCAAGATTGGCGCACAGATACGCAGTATTTT. It yields the protein CASSQDWRTDTQYF.

In its sample, this clonotype was seen many times. The chain combines TRBV5-1 with TRBJ2-5; 8 bases fit TRBD1. The germline V gene has CDR1 SGHRS and CDR2 YFSETQ. The CDR3 is 17 residues long. After removal of 0 bases from V and 2 bases from J, the junction contained 9 bases not matched to a gene. The CDR3 coding sequence is TGCGCCAGCAGCTTGGCAGGGGGCCCCTTTGGGCAAGAGACCCAGTACTTC. Its protein is CASSLAGGPFGQETQYF. Filled out from reference TRBV5-1 and TRBJ2-5, the complete variable domain reads KAGVTQTPRYLIKTRGQQVTLSCSPISGHRSVSWYQQTPGQGLQFLFEYFSETQRNKGNFPGRFSGRQFSNSRSEMNVSTLELGDSALYLCASSLAGGPFGQETQYFGPGTRLLVL.

V is TRBV7-2 and J is TRBJ1-1; TRBD1 is a possible D gene (6 bases). The CDR3 has 17 amino acids. Trimming removed 4 bases at V and 7 bases at J, with 25 bases between. CDR1 and CDR2 (germline): SGHTA, FQGNSA. The CDR3 nucleotides are TGTGCCAGCAGCTCCTCAAAGAAGGGACAACTAGGTCGTGAAGCTTTCTTT. Its protein is CASSSSKKGQLGREAFF.

This clonotype has at least ten counts. The chain combines TRBV5-1 with TRBJ1-2; D might be TRBD1 (6 bases). This CDR3 is built from 13 residues. Germline V gene sequence: CDR1 SGHRS, CDR2 YFSETQ. V dropped 4 bases and J dropped 4 bases, with 11 bases sitting between them. Written as DNA, the CDR3 is TGCGCCAGCAGCCCGGACAGTACCTATGGCTACACCTTC. Its translation: CASSPDSTYGYTF.

This clonotype came up a few times. The rearrangement joins TRBV20-1 to TRBJ2-1; TRBD2 matches 9 bases. CDR3 size: 18 residues. V gave up 0 bases and J gave up 1 base; unmatched junction bases: 10. Germline CDR1 DFQATT, CDR2 SNEGSKA (reference sequence). This CDR3 reads CSARDLASGARSYNEQFF. The CDR3 DNA follows: TGCAGTGCTAGAGATCTGGCTAGCGGGGCCCGATCCTACAATGAGCAGTTCTTC.

The gene calls are TRBV20-1 and TRBJ1-4, with TRBD1 matching over 8 bases. J lost 7 bases, V lost 3 bases, and 7 bases had no gene match. The CDR3 totals 14 residues. Looked up from germline, CDR1 is DFQATT and CDR2 is SNEGSKA (reference sequence). CDR3 coding DNA: TGCAGTGCTAGGCCCGAGACAGGGGTTGAAAAACTGTTTTTT. Protein: CSARPETGVEKLFF.

This clonotype was seen at least ten times. This chain uses TRBV6-2 or TRBV6-3 with TRBJ2-1; D not resolved. Trimming took 0 bases from V and 9 from J, leaving 9 bases between them. CDR3 length: 13 amino acids. Germline lookup yields CDR1 MNHEY and CDR2 SVGEGT. CDR3 in DNA: TGTGCCAGCAGTTACTCGGGGTTGGGTGAGCAGTTCTTC. Protein: CASSYSGLGEQFF.

This clonotype was found many times. This chain joins TRBV3-1 and TRBJ2-1; 10 bases fit TRBD2. V lost 3 bases and J lost 7; bases outside the gene matches: 6. The CDR3 runs to 15 residues. Germline loops: CDR1 LGHDT, CDR2 YNNKEL (reference sequence). The CDR3 DNA follows: TGTGCCAGCAGCCACTTAGCGGGAGGAGGGAATGAGCAGTTCTTC. Translating it yields CASSHLAGGGNEQFF.

Regarding this clonotype: A clone one base away is much larger, so this may be a read error. V gene TRBV7-2 combines with J gene TRBJ2-3, with 9 bases lining up with TRBD1. V lost 1 base, J lost 4 bases, and 3 bases stayed unmatched. The length of the CDR3 is 15 residues. Germline V gives CDR1 SGHTA, CDR2 FQGNSA. In DNA, the CDR3 is TGTGCCAGCAGCTTAGGGGACAGGGAGGCAGATACGCAGTATTTT. This gives the protein CASSLGDREADTQYF.

In the case of this clonotype: This could be a read error, since a much larger clone is one nucleotide away. Because the CDR3 is missing its conserved closing phenylalanine or tryptophan, this is likely a read error. This rearrangement joins TRBV7-2 to TRBJ2-7; D unclear. The germline V gene encodes CDR1 SGHTA and CDR2 FQGNSA. The CDR3 totals 15 residues. The ends were cut back, 3 bases at V and 5 bases at J, with 17 bases in the middle. The CDR3 loop is CASSFTGPFAHEQYC. CDR3 DNA: TGTGCCAGCAGCTTTACTGGGCCCTTCGCCCACGAGCAGTACTGC.

This clonotype was seen many times. The chain recombines TRBV4-3 with TRBJ1-2; the match to TRBD1 covers 8 bases. V lost 1 base to trimming and J lost 5 bases; unmatched junction nucleotides: 6. This CDR3 comprises 15 residues. From germline, CDR1 is LGHNA and CDR2 YSLEER. The CDR3 protein is CASSQVTGGYYGYTF. DNA of the CDR3: TGCGCCAGCAGCCAAGTAACAGGGGGATATTATGGCTACACCTTC.

This clonotype has only a few counts. This chain's CDR3 is CASSPGQVATNEKLFF. CDR3 in DNA: TGTGCCAGCTCACCGGGACAGGTTGCAACTAATGAAAAACTGTTTTTT. The chain carries TRBV18 and TRBJ1-4, with 8 bases fitting TRBD1. Unmatched junction bases numbered 3, after V lost 3 bases and J lost 0 bases. This CDR3 has 16 residues. Looked up from germline, CDR1 is KGHSH and CDR2 is LQKENI.

There are a few counts of this clonotype. The V and J genes are TRBV18 and TRBJ2-7, with 8 nucleotides matching TRBD2. The ends lost 3 bases at V and 3 bases at J; junction bases unmatched: 13. Germline assignment: CDR1 KGHSH and CDR2 LQKENI. The CDR3 loop spans 17 amino acids. The CDR3, as DNA: TGTGCCAGCTCACCGGGTCGACGAGCGGGAGACCGCTACGAGCAGTACTTC. Protein product: CASSPGRRAGDRYEQYF.

This clonotype was recorded many times. The chain recombines TRBV20-1 with TRBJ2-3; 7 bases match TRBD2. CDR1 is DFQATT and CDR2 is SNEGSKA in the germline V gene (reference sequence). This CDR3 is built from 16 residues. J gave up 0 bases and V 3 bases, and 9 bases lay outside the gene matches. The CDR3 nucleotides are TGCAGTGCTAGGTTGGGTGCGGGGGTTAGCACAGATACGCAGTATTTT. This codes for CSARLGAGVSTDTQYF.

There are a few counts of this clonotype. The chain combines TRBV7-8 with TRBJ2-7; D not resolved. V was cut by 7 bases and J by 1 base, with 17 bases left in between. CDR3 length equals 15 residues. Germline V gene lookup returns CDR1 SGHVS and CDR2 FQNEAQ. CDR3: CASNKDGGSSYEQYF. CDR3 coding DNA: TGTGCCAGCAACAAAGACGGCGGTTCGTCCTACGAGCAGTACTTC.

This clonotype was counted many times. This rearrangement joins TRBV12-3 or TRBV12-4 to TRBJ2-3; 12 bases are shared with TRBD2. The CDR3 covers 14 residues. After removal of 6 bases from V and 6 bases from J, the junction contained 4 bases not matched to a gene. CDR3 nucleotides: TGTGCCAGCAGACCCGGGACTAGCGGGGATACGCAGTATTTT. Translating gives CASRPGTSGDTQYF.

With regard to this clonotype: With a much larger clone just one base away, this may be a read error. CDR3 coding DNA: TGTGCCAGCAGTGACCGACAGGAGCCCACAGATACGCAGTATTTT. This codes for CASSDRQEPTDTQYF. The V gene is TRBV28, the J gene TRBJ2-3, with a weak D call TRBD1 (6 bases). CDR3 length: 15 residues. V was clipped by 5 bases and J by 2 bases, with 14 bases between them. CDR1 is MDHEN, CDR2 SYDVKM, per germline. Supplemented by reference TRBV28 and TRBJ2-3, the full variable domain reads DVKVTQSSRYLVKRTGEKVFLECVQDMDHENMFWYRQDPGLGLRLIYFSYDVKMKEKGDIPEGYSVSREKKERFSLILESASTNQTSMYLCASSDRQEPTDTQYFGPGTRLTVL.

This clonotype was seen many times. The V call is TRBV29-1, the J call TRBJ2-1, with D possibly being TRBD2 (6 bases). V shed 3 bases and J shed 4 bases, with 13 bases lying between them. Germline assignment: CDR1 SQVTM and CDR2 ANQGSEA. The length of the CDR3 is 14 residues. The CDR3 coding sequence is TGCAGCGTTGATAGTGGGAGCGGGTACAATGAGCAGTTCTTC. Encoded protein: CSVDSGSGYNEQFF.

This clonotype was seen ten or more times. The CDR3 nucleotides are TGCGCCAGCAGCCAACAGGGGGGGGATGAGCAGTTCTTC. Translation gives CASSQQGGDEQFF. This chain connects TRBV4-3 to TRBJ2-1; D tentatively fits TRBD1 or TRBD2 (7 bases each). The CDR3 is made up of 13 amino acids. V lost 2 bases and J lost 8, with 10 bases in between. In germline, CDR1 is LGHNA, CDR2 YSLEER.

The V call is TRBV30, the J call TRBJ2-3; the D is unclear. Per germline, CDR1 GTSNPN and CDR2 SVGIG (reference sequence). V was clipped by 2 bases and J by 0 bases, with 12 bases between them. The CDR3 has 15 amino acids. CDR3 bases: TGTGCCTGGAGTTGGATATTCGCCAGCACAGATACGCAGTATTTT. Translated: CAWSWIFASTDTQYF.

This clonotype was observed a few times. This rearrangement joins TRBV9 to TRBJ2-2, with D hard to call. CDR3 length: 15 amino acids. Trimming removed 4 bases at V and 2 bases at J, with 12 bases between. The germline gives CDR1 SGDLS, CDR2 YYNGEE. In DNA form, the CDR3 reads TGTGCCAGCAGCCCCAGTCCCGGTAACACCGGGGAGCTGTTTTTT. As protein: CASSPSPGNTGELFF.

This chain joins TRBV28 and TRBJ1-1, with D hard to call. V lost 8 bases, J lost 0 bases, and 13 bases lay in between. This CDR3 has 14 residues. CDR1 MDHEN and CDR2 SYDVKM come from the germline V gene. The CDR3 DNA is TGTGCCAGCGATAGGGCAGGAATGAACACTGAAGCTTTCTTT. This sequence encodes CASDRAGMNTEAFF.

This clonotype was detected ten times or more. This chain's CDR3 is CATSRDPLAGGELFF. CDR3 bases: TGTGCCACCAGCAGAGATCCCCTAGCAGGCGGGGAGCTGTTTTTT. V usage is TRBV15 and J usage is TRBJ2-2, with D possibly being TRBD2 (5 bases). Trimming took 0 bases from V and 7 from J, leaving 12 bases between them. Germline V gene lookup returns CDR1 LNHNV and CDR2 YYDKDF (reference sequence). This CDR3 has 15 residues.

This clonotype was detected many times. This chain joins TRBV6-1 and TRBJ2-1; TRBD2 is a possible D gene (6 bases). V was cut by 4 bases and J by 2 bases, with 9 bases left in between. Per the germline V gene, CDR1 is MNHNS and CDR2 is SASEGT. The length of the CDR3 is 14 residues. The CDR3 is CASSASGPYNEQFF. CDR3 DNA: TGTGCCAGCAGTGCGAGCGGGCCCTACAATGAGCAGTTCTTC.

This clonotype was seen many times. The chain recombines TRBV20-1 with TRBJ2-7; 8 bases line up with TRBD1. The CDR3 consists of 16 residues. Unmatched junction bases numbered 11, after V lost 0 bases and J lost 4 bases. Germline CDR1 reads DFQATT; CDR2 reads SNEGSKA (reference sequence). CDR3 sequence: CSARDFTGGVGYEQYF. CDR3 DNA sequence: TGCAGTGCTAGAGATTTCACAGGGGGAGTCGGGTACGAGCAGTACTTC.